These T cell receptor beta chains were read from a single sample in a study of siplizumab effects on memory and regulatory T cells. The repertoire was sequenced with immunoSEQ multiplex PCR; TCRdb's copy has only in-frame clones and lacks some. This sample has about 91,000 clones; 90% to 95% occur once, and the top ten carry approximately 7.1%. Sequencing used CD8+ T cells sorted from blood. Receptors were obtained from a human donor in good health. Each CDR3 is given with its conserved first and last residue. Expanded clones get a size class; other rows say once, few or many, or leave the size out.

TRBJ1-1,TRBV25-1,once,CASRSVGAPNTEAFF
TRBJ1-1,TRBV5-5,few,CASTTLAGTGLNTEAFF
TRBJ2-7,TRBV11-1,once,CASSFTGRSYEQYF
TRBJ1-2,TRBV4-1,.,CASSQDRAGEYTF
TRBJ1-2,TRBV9,.,CASSVEGTTYGYTF
TRBJ2-5,TRBV7-3,.,CASSLTGLAGETQYF
TRBJ1-2,TRBV6-6,.,CASSPRGRRGYTF
TRBJ2-3,TRBV27,.,CASIPTGGDTDTQYF
TRBJ2-5,TRBV13,.,CASSLTQNPQETQYF
TRBJ1-1,TRBV4-1,.,CASSQVGGEAFF
TRBJ1-2,TRBV6-5,.,CASRRPGDYGYTF
TRBJ2-5,TRBV13,.,CASSLAGTGSEETQYF
TRBJ1-5,TRBV7-8,.,CASSFSDGGKDQPQHF